Each of the 6 T cell receptor beta chains below was sequenced from the same sample in a study of blood T cell repertoires in COVID-19. Assay: immunoSEQ multiplex PCR; the TCRdb copy retains only in-frame clones and omits some. The sample shows roughly 81,000 clones, 83% of them seen only once. Sequencing was done on a sample of peripheral blood. The receptors were sampled from an elderly man with active or convalescent COVID-19.

This sequence joins TRBV11-3 and TRBJ1-1; no clear D gene. Germline CDR1 is SGHNT and CDR2 is YENEEA. The CDR3 covers 13 residues. With 5 bases removed from V and 4 bases from J, the gap between germline ends came to 11 bases. The DNA of the CDR3 is TGTGCCAGCAGCCCACGACCGGGCACTGAAGCTTTCTTT. Protein sequence: CASSPRPGTEAFF.

CDR3 DNA sequence: TGCGCCAGCAGGACCGGAGCAGGGGCAACCTACGAGCAGTACTTC. This codes for CASRTGAGATYEQYF. The V gene is TRBV5-1, the J gene TRBJ2-7, with D possibly being TRBD1 (6 bases). Germline assignment: CDR1 SGHRS and CDR2 YFSETQ. V was trimmed by 5 bases and J by 2 bases, leaving 17 bases between them. The CDR3 spans 15 residues.

This chain joins TRBV19 and TRBJ2-7, with 10 nucleotides matching TRBD2. CDR1 and CDR2 (germline): LNHDA, SQIVND (reference sequence). The CDR3 sequence is 16 residues long. V lost 6 bases and J lost 2; bases outside the gene matches: 10. Here the CDR3 DNA reads TGTGCCAGTAGAAATCGAGCGGGAGGGCCGCCCTACGAGCAGTACTTC. The encoded protein is CASRNRAGGPPYEQYF.

The rearrangement joins TRBV11-1 to TRBJ1-3, with D possibly TRBD1 on 6 matching bases. Trimming took off 5 bases at V and 3 bases at J, with 11 bases between the two ends. Germline-derived CDR1 and CDR2 are SGHAT and FQDESV (reference sequence). CDR3 length equals 14 residues. In nucleotides, the CDR3 is TGTGCCAGCAGCGCAAACAGGGTTGGAAACACCATATATTTT. Protein product: CASSANRVGNTIYF.

This sequence joins TRBV6-5 and TRBJ1-2, with D possibly matching TRBD1 (6 bases). This CDR3 contains 13 residues. Germline values: CDR1 MNHEY, CDR2 SVGAGI. V was shortened by 5 bases and J by 5 bases, with 12 bases between the two germline ends. The CDR3 loop is CASSIGQQYGYTF. CDR3 nucleotide sequence: TGTGCCAGCAGTATCGGACAGCAATATGGCTACACCTTC.

To note about this clone: Compared with germline, one end of the junction differs, possibly owing to a read error. This sequence joins TRBV7-2 and TRBJ2-1, with D maybe TRBD1 (6 bases). The CDR3 is 13 amino acids. CDR1 is SGHTA, CDR2 FQGNSA, per germline. CDR3 amino acids: CASSRNRDKEQFF. The CDR3 bases are TGTGCCAGCAGCAGAAACAGGGACAAGGAGCAGTTCTTC.